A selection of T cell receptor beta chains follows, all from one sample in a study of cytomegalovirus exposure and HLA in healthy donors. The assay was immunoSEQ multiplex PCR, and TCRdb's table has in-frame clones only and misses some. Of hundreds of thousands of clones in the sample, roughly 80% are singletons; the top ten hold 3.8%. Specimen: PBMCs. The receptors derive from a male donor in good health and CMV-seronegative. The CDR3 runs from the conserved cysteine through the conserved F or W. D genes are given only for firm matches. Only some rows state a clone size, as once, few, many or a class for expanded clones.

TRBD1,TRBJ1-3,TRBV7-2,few,CASSRDRGGNTIYF,TGTGCCAGCAGCCGGGACAGGGGAGGAAACACCATATATTTT
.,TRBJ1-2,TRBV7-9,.,CASSPQGRANYGYTF,TGTGCCAGCAGCCCTCAGGGGCGGGCTAACTATGGCTACACCTTC
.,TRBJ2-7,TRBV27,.,CASSLEGRYEQYF,TGTGCCAGCAGTTTGGAGGGCCGGTACGAGCAGTACTTC
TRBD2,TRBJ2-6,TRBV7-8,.,CASSVTGLGANVLTF,TGTGCCAGCAGCGTGACGGGACTAGGGGCCAACGTCCTGACTTTC
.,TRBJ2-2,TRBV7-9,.,CASSLVGPTAGELFF,TGTGCCAGCAGCTTAGTGGGGCCAACCGCCGGGGAGCTGTTTTTT
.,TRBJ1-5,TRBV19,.,CASSMTEVVNQPQHF,TGTGCCAGTAGTATGACTGAGGTCGTTAATCAGCCCCAGCATTTT
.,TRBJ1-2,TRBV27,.,CASCPEGRRWNYGYTF,TGTGCCAGCTGCCCTGAGGGCCGACGGTGGAACTATGGCTACACCTTC
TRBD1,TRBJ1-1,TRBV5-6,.,CASSLWGRGLNTEAFF,TGTGCCAGCAGCTTGTGGGGCAGGGGGCTGAACACTGAAGCTTTCTTT
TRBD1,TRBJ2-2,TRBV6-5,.,CASRVDRGVGELFF,TGTGCCAGCAGGGTCGACAGGGGGGTCGGGGAGCTGTTTTTT
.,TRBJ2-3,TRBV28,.,CATTAGTDTQYF,TGTGCCACCACGGCGGGCACAGATACGCAGTATTTT
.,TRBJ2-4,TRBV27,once,CASSLTGSLGIQYF,TGTGCCAGCAGTTTAACCGGGTCCCTTGGCATTCAGTACTTC
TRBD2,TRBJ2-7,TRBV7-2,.,CASSPMTSGLPYEQYF,TGTGCCAGCAGCCCGATGACTAGCGGGCTTCCCTACGAGCAGTACTTC
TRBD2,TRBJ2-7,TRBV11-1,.,CASSARTSGVRKQYF,TGTGCCAGCAGCGCAAGGACTAGCGGGGTACGGAAGCAGTACTTC
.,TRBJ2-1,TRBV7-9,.,CASSLISPRGVYNEQFF,TGTGCCAGCAGCCTCATATCCCCCAGGGGCGTGTACAATGAGCAGTTCTTC
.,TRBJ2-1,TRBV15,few,CATSKGTPVWQFF,TGTGCCACCAGCAAAGGGACTCCAGTGTGGCAGTTCTTC
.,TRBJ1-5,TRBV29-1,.,CSVRAGVGNQPQHF,TGCAGCGTGCGAGCGGGGGTAGGGAATCAGCCCCAGCATTTT
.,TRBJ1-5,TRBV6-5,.,CASSLSRQGNQPQHF,TGTGCCAGCAGTTTATCTCGACAGGGCAATCAGCCCCAGCATTTT
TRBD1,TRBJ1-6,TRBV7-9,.,CASSDRTGEHSPLHF,TGTGCCAGCAGCGACCGGACAGGGGAACATTCACCCCTCCACTTT
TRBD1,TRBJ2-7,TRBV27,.,CASSFSGTGAQGREQYF,TGTGCCAGCAGTTTTTCCGGGACAGGGGCCCAGGGGCGGGAGCAGTACTTC
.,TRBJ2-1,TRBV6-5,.,CASSSDYVNEQFF,TGTGCCAGCAGTTCGGACTATGTCAATGAGCAGTTCTTC
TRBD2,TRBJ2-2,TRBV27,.,CASSIPGLAGNTGELFF,TGTGCCAGCAGTATCCCGGGACTAGCGGGGAACACCGGGGAGCTGTTTTTT
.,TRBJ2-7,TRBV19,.,CATRQNSYEQYF,TGTGCCACCCGACAGAACTCCTACGAGCAGTACTTC
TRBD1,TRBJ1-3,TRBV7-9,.,CASSVGGTGRNTIYF,TGTGCCAGCAGCGTAGGAGGGACAGGGAGGAACACCATATATTTT
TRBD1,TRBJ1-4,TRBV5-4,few,CASSPGDRASGEKLFF,TGTGCCAGCAGCCCTGGAGACAGGGCGAGCGGTGAAAAACTGTTTTTT
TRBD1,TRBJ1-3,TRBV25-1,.,CASRGQGGNTIYF,TGTGCCAGCAGGGGACAGGGAGGCAACACCATATATTTT
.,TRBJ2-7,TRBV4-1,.,CASSQDAGYEQYF,TGCGCCAGCAGCCAAGATGCGGGATACGAGCAGTACTTC
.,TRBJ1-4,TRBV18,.,CASSQGEKLFF,TGTGCCAGCTCCCAGGGTGAAAAACTGTTTTTT
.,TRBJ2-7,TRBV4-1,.,CASRSTDGAYEQYF,TGCGCCAGCAGGTCAACAGACGGGGCCTACGAGCAGTACTTC
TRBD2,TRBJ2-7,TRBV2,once,CASRVTSGSSYEQYF,TGTGCCAGCAGGGTCACTAGCGGGTCCTCCTACGAGCAGTACTTC
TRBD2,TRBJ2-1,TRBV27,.,CASSFVAGDNEQFF,TGTGCCAGCAGTTTCGTAGCGGGTGACAATGAGCAGTTCTTC
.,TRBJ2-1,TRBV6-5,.,CASSYSSFTEQFF,TGTGCCAGCAGTTACTCCAGTTTCACTGAGCAGTTCTTC
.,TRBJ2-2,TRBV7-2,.,CASPREFNTGELFF,TGTGCCAGCCCCCGGGAGTTTAACACCGGGGAGCTGTTTTTT
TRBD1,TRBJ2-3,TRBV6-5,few,CASSFITGTATDTQYF,TGTGCCAGCAGTTTTATCACCGGGACAGCGACAGATACGCAGTATTTT
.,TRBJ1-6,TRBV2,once,CASNNRSSYNSPLHF,TGTGCCAGCAATAACAGAAGCTCCTATAATTCACCCCTCCACTTT
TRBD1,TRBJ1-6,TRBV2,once,CASSGQGPSNSPLHF,TGTGCCAGCAGTGGACAGGGTCCCTCGAATTCACCCCTCCACTTT
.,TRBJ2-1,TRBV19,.,CASRNQGDYNEQFF,TGTGCCAGTAGGAATCAAGGGGACTACAATGAGCAGTTCTTC
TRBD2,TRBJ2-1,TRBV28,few,CASDSGLAGGSYNEQFF,TGTGCCAGTGATTCCGGACTAGCGGGAGGGTCCTACAATGAGCAGTTCTTC